These 2 T cell receptor beta chains share one sample of origin, sequenced in a study of CD8 T cells in Susac syndrome. With random hexamers, roughly 0.5 to 1 ug RNA was reverse transcribed. TCRdb independently ran MiXCR on the immunoSEQ multiplex PCR reads; one entry per CDR3 protein. The table includes roughly 150,000 distinct CDR3 sequences, around 96% detected once. The sample taken for sequencing was CD8+ T cells from PBMCs. These receptors were taken from a human donor with multiple sclerosis.

The chain recombines TRBV6-6 with TRBJ2-2, with D perhaps assigned TRBD1 or TRBD2 (5 bases each). Germline lookup yields CDR1 MNHNY and CDR2 SVGAGI (reference sequence). CDR3 length: 14 residues. Trimming removed 6 bases from V and 0 bases from J, with 8 bases in between. CDR3 region: CASSPGPNTGELFF. CDR3 bases: TGTGCCAGCAGCCCGGGGCCGAACACCGGGGAGCTGTTTTTT.

The gene calls are TRBV30 and TRBJ2-4; D possibly uses TRBD1 or TRBD2 (5 bases each). CDR3 size: 13 residues. Germline values: CDR1 GTSNPN, CDR2 SVGIG (reference sequence). V was cut by 3 bases and J by 6 bases, with 12 bases left in between. This chain's CDR3 is CAWSLGELNIQYF. As DNA, the CDR3 is TGTGCCTGGAGCCTAGGGGAGTTAAACATTCAGTACTTC.